This T cell receptor (beta chain) was sequenced in a study of technical replicates of blood from a few donors. With 8 bases clipped from V and 5 bases from J, the junction kept 15 bases outside the gene matches. Germline lookup yields CDR1 SGHAT and CDR2 FQNNGV. The CDR3 sequence is 17 residues long. Assay: immunoSEQ multiplex PCR; the TCRdb copy retains only in-frame clones and omits some. The sample has around 92,000 clones, approximately 95% seen once; the top ten hold more than 0.2%. Input material: T cells isolated from PBMCs. The rearrangement uses TRBV11-2 and TRBJ2-1; 10 positions agree with TRBD2. This TCR was sampled from a human donor in good health. The CDR3 nucleotides read TGTGCCAGCTTTTGGGGGTCATACCTAGCGGGGGACAATGAGCAGTTCTTC. It specifies CASFWGSYLAGDNEQFF.